Each of the 25 T cell receptor beta chains below was sequenced from the same sample in a study of cytomegalovirus exposure and HLA in healthy donors. Repertoires were generated with immunoSEQ multiplex PCR, while TCRdb's copy carries only in-frame clones and drops some. The sample lists about 68,000 clones, about 89% occurring once. The sample was PBMCs. The receptors were gathered from a man aged 18 to 30 in good health and CMV-seronegative.

A note on this clone: Other nucleotide sequences from this sample produce the same CDR3. The chain combines TRBV2 with TRBJ1-3; D remains ambiguous. Germline V CDR1 and CDR2: SNHLY, FYNNEI. This CDR3 comprises 13 residues. Trimming pared 6 bases from V and 4 bases from J, leaving 10 bases between. CDR3 nucleotides: TGTGCCAGCAGGGAATCGAGCGGAAACACCATATATTTT. Protein: CASRESSGNTIYF.

This clone was recorded once. The chain is built from TRBV30 and TRBJ2-3; D is perhaps TRBD1 (5 bases). The length of the CDR3 is 14 residues. Germline V gene data show CDR1 as GTSNPN and CDR2 as SVGIG (reference sequence). Trimming stripped 1 base from V and 1 base from J, with 9 bases between. DNA for the CDR3: TGTGCCTGGAGTGAGGGGTTTGGCACAGATACGCAGTATTTT. This gives the protein CAWSEGFGTDTQYF.

The chain links TRBV6-5 to TRBJ2-1; no clear D. V was clipped by 8 bases and J by 4 bases, with 9 bases between them. The CDR3 has 12 residues. Germline loops: CDR1 MNHEY, CDR2 SVGAGI. This chain's CDR3 is CASFTVYNEQFF. CDR3 bases: TGTGCCAGCTTCACAGTTTACAATGAGCAGTTCTTC.

The rearrangement joins TRBV7-8 to TRBJ1-2; D is unclear. CDR3 length equals 12 residues. The germline gives CDR1 SGHVS, CDR2 FQNEAQ. The V end was cut by 5 bases, the J end by 4 bases, with 8 bases between. The CDR3 DNA sequence: TGTGCCAGCAGCCCCTTTTCCTATGGCTACACCTTC. Translation gives CASSPFSYGYTF.

This rearrangement joins TRBV9 to TRBJ2-1; 15 bases fit TRBD2. CDR3 length: 20 residues. Trimming at V came to 0 bases and at J to 3 bases, leaving 10 bases not matched to a gene. From germline, CDR1 is SGDLS and CDR2 YYNGEE. CDR3 protein: CASSVAKGLAGGRDYNEQFF. The CDR3 bases are TGTGCCAGCAGCGTAGCTAAAGGACTAGCGGGAGGGCGGGACTACAATGAGCAGTTCTTC.

DNA of the CDR3: TGCGCCAGCAGCCAAGATCGGCGCACAGGCGGTCAGCCCCAGCATTTT. This codes for CASSQDRRTGGQPQHF. V and J are TRBV4-3 and TRBJ1-5; a weak D match, TRBD1 (5 bases). Trimming removed 0 bases at V and 6 bases at J, with 15 bases between. Per germline, CDR1 LGHNA and CDR2 YSLEER. The CDR3 loop spans 16 amino acids.

The chain carries TRBV11-2 and TRBJ2-3, with TRBD2 matching over 12 bases. Germline V gives CDR1 SGHAT, CDR2 FQNNGV. This CDR3 is 18 amino acids long. V lost 5 bases and J lost 6; bases outside the gene matches: 15. CDR3 sequence: CASSPKLLAGGWADTQYF. The DNA of the CDR3 is TGTGCCAGCAGCCCAAAACTACTAGCGGGAGGATGGGCGGATACGCAGTATTTT.

The chain employs TRBV7-9 and TRBJ1-5, with D maybe TRBD1 (5 bases). The CDR3 extends over 15 amino acids. V lost 5 bases, J lost 6 bases, and 17 bases lay in between. Germline lookup yields CDR1 SEHNR and CDR2 FQNEAQ (reference sequence). CDR3 in amino acids: CASSVGGAAGQPQHF. CDR3 nucleotide sequence: TGTGCCAGCAGCGTGGGGGGAGCAGCAGGTCAGCCCCAGCATTTT.

The CDR3 coding sequence is TGTGCCAGCAGCTTGGGACAGTCGTCACTCGAGGATTTCTTT. As protein: CASSLGQSSLEDFF. The chain combines TRBV5-4 with TRBJ1-1; TRBD1 might be the D (5 bases). The germline V and J ends were trimmed by 0 bases and 13 bases, with 19 bases remaining between them. CDR1 and CDR2 (germline): SGHNT, YYREEE (reference sequence). The CDR3 totals 14 residues.

This chain uses TRBV7-2 with TRBJ1-4; TRBD1 might be the D (5 bases). Trimming took off 5 bases at V and 7 bases at J, with 17 bases between the two ends. Germline V lookup: CDR1 SGHTA, CDR2 FQGNSA. The CDR3 is 15 amino acids. This CDR3 is CASSPRRGDGEKLFF. The CDR3 nucleotides are TGTGCCAGCAGCCCAAGACGCGGGGACGGTGAAAAACTGTTTTTT.

The chain couples TRBV5-6 to TRBJ2-7; a possible D gene is TRBD2 (6 bases). Germline-derived CDR1 and CDR2 are SGHDT and YYEEEE. This CDR3 is built from 14 residues. V was trimmed by 6 bases and J by 2 bases, leaving 15 bases between them. In DNA form, the CDR3 reads TGTGCCAGCACCCCGCGGACTACCCCCTACGAGCAGTACTTC. Its protein product is CASTPRTTPYEQYF.

The chain employs TRBV7-2 and TRBJ1-1; D is undetermined. Germline loops: CDR1 SGHTA, CDR2 FQGNSA. The V end lost 3 bases, the J end lost 1 base, and 12 bases lay between the germline ends. The CDR3 consists of 15 residues. CDR3 nucleotides: TGTGCCAGCAGCTTGGACCTTACTAGGAACACTGAAGCTTTCTTT. This encodes CASSLDLTRNTEAFF.

V usage is TRBV2 and J usage is TRBJ2-7; 8 positions match TRBD2. The trim removed 6 bases at V and 2 bases at J, leaving 6 bases unmatched. This CDR3 contains 14 residues. The germline V gene has CDR1 SNHLY and CDR2 FYNNEI. The CDR3 DNA sequence: TGTGCCAGCAGAAGGGTAGCGGGGACCTACGAGCAGTACTTC. Translating it yields CASRRVAGTYEQYF.

This sequence joins TRBV4-2 and TRBJ2-5; TRBD2 matches 12 bases. Germline values: CDR1 LGHNA, CDR2 YNFKEQ. The CDR3 has 17 amino acids. V shed 5 bases and J 5 bases; nucleotides not matched to a gene: 12. The DNA of the CDR3 is TGTGCCAGCAGCACAAGGACTAGCGGGAACGGTATGGAGACCCAGTACTTC. The encoded protein is CASSTRTSGNGMETQYF.

The chain uses TRBV5-4 and TRBJ1-3, with TRBD1 matching over 7 bases. CDR1 SGHNT and CDR2 YYREEE come from the germline V gene (reference sequence). This CDR3 comprises 14 residues. Trimming took 4 bases from V and 3 from J; bases not matched to a gene: 4. CDR3 bases: TGTGCCAGCAGCGTAGGGACAGTTGGAAACACCATATATTTT. Residues: CASSVGTVGNTIYF.

This clone was counted once. This chain links TRBV10-3 with TRBJ2-1; 9 nucleotides align to TRBD2. This CDR3 contains 16 residues. Losses at the gene ends were 6 bases for V and 7 bases for J; bases not matched to a gene: 13. Germline lookup yields CDR1 ENHRY and CDR2 SYGVKD. CDR3 amino acids: CAISRRGSGSTNEQFF. DNA of the CDR3: TGTGCCATCAGCCGACGGGGTAGCGGGAGTACAAATGAGCAGTTCTTC.

The V and J genes are TRBV27 and TRBJ2-7, with D possibly matching TRBD1 (6 bases). V shed 11 bases and J shed 0 bases, with 14 bases lying between them. This CDR3 is 13 amino acids long. The germline V gene encodes CDR1 MNHEY and CDR2 SMNVEV (reference sequence). The CDR3 DNA reads as TGTGCCCATGGGGGCCGCGCCTCCTACGAGCAGTACTTC. Its translation: CAHGGRASYEQYF.

The rearrangement joins TRBV5-1 to TRBJ2-7; TRBD1 agrees at 7 bases. The germline V gene has CDR1 SGHRS and CDR2 YFSETQ. V shed 4 bases, J shed 3 bases, and the junction held 10 bases outside the gene matches. CDR3 length: 15 amino acids. Here the CDR3 DNA reads TGCGCCAGCAGCCAGCTGGGACAGTCTTTCTACGAGCAGTACTTC. Its translation: CASSQLGQSFYEQYF. The entire variable domain, with the rest obtained from reference TRBV5-1 and TRBJ2-7, is as follows: KAGVTQTPRYLIKTRGQQVTLSCSPISGHRSVSWYQQTPGQGLQFLFEYFSETQRNKGNFPGRFSGRQFSNSRSEMNVSTLELGDSALYLCASSQLGQSFYEQYFGPGTRLTVT.

The sample holds one count of this clone. This rearrangement joins TRBV6-1 to TRBJ1-5, with TRBD1 matching 7 bases. Germline-derived CDR1 and CDR2 are MNHNS and SASEGT. Trimming took 2 bases from V and 7 from J; bases not matched to a gene: 14. CDR3 size: 17 residues. The CDR3 reads CASSETGGKGARQPQHF. The CDR3 DNA sequence: TGTGCCAGCAGTGAAACAGGCGGTAAGGGGGCGCGACAGCCCCAGCATTTT.

This rearrangement joins TRBV7-2 to TRBJ1-1, with D maybe TRBD1 (6 bases). Germline CDR1 SGHTA, CDR2 FQGNSA. V dropped 2 bases and J dropped 4 bases, with 11 bases sitting between them. The CDR3 sequence is 14 residues long. Here the CDR3 DNA reads TGTGCCAGCAGCTTAAGGGAGGGGGGCACTGAAGCTTTCTTT. This sequence encodes CASSLREGGTEAFF.

The rearrangement uses TRBV6-1 and TRBJ2-1; D not resolved. Germline values: CDR1 MNHNS, CDR2 SASEGT. This CDR3 region has 16 residues. Deletions cut 3 bases from V and 6 bases from J, with 18 bases between. CDR3 coding DNA: TGTGCCAGCAGTGACCAGACTCTCCTTCAACCCAATGAGCAGTTCTTC. Amino acids: CASSDQTLLQPNEQFF.

The chain combines TRBV5-8 with TRBJ1-5; D possibly corresponds to TRBD1 (6 bases). The CDR3 loop spans 13 amino acids. Germline V gives CDR1 SGHTS, CDR2 YDEGEE. V was cut by 4 bases and J by 4 bases, with 9 bases left in between. This chain's CDR3 is CASSRQENQPQHF. CDR3 nucleotide sequence: TGTGCCAGCAGCCGACAGGAGAATCAGCCCCAGCATTTT.

The V and J genes are TRBV5-1 and TRBJ2-3; 8 positions agree with TRBD2. The CDR3 totals 18 residues. Germline CDR1 and CDR2: SGHRS and YFSETQ. Unmatched junction bases numbered 13, after V lost 3 bases and J lost 1 base. The CDR3 DNA reads as TGCGCCAGCAGCTCCGGTCGTGCGGGAGGAGGGGGCACAGATACGCAGTATTTT. Its protein is CASSSGRAGGGGTDTQYF.

The chain has TRBV5-6 and TRBJ1-3, with 8 positions matching TRBD1. Germline CDR1 and CDR2: SGHDT and YYEEEE. The CDR3 sequence is 17 residues long. The V gene end was trimmed by 4 bases and the J gene end by 0 bases; junction bases not matched to a gene: 9. The CDR3 DNA sequence: TGTGCCAGCAGCGTGGGCAGGGGGCGAATCTCTGGAAACACCATATATTTT. Its protein is CASSVGRGRISGNTIYF.

This chain uses TRBV27 with TRBJ2-7; D not resolved. This CDR3 is built from 16 residues. Trimming removed 4 bases at V and 6 bases at J, with 22 bases between. Germline CDR1 MNHEY, CDR2 SMNVEV (reference sequence). The CDR3 bases are TGTGCCAGCAGTTCCCTTACTATTGGTGGGTTGGGCGAGCAGTACTTC. Protein product: CASSSLTIGGLGEQYF.